These 10 T cell receptor beta chains were sequenced from one sample in a study of blood T cell repertoires in COVID-19. TCRdb's table, derived via immunoSEQ multiplex PCR, lists solely in-frame clones and lacks some. In the table there are 200,000 to 250,000 clones, approximately 90% of which are singletons. The sample taken for sequencing was PBMCs or T cells enriched from blood (not recorded which). The receptors were sampled from a woman aged 30 to 39 who had recovered from COVID-19.

The rearrangement links TRBV7-8 to TRBJ2-6, with D possibly being TRBD1 (5 bases). The CDR3 has 17 amino acids. The germline V gene has CDR1 SGHVS and CDR2 FQNEAQ. The ends were cut back, 6 bases at V and 2 bases at J, with 17 bases in the middle. CDR3 in DNA: TGTGCCAGCAGTCCCCAGGGAATCCCCCCTGGGGCCAACGTCCTGACTTTC. This translates into CASSPQGIPPGANVLTF.

The chain links TRBV7-2 to TRBJ2-1, with TRBD1 as a possible D gene (5 bases). Germline V lookup: CDR1 SGHTA, CDR2 FQGNSA. The CDR3 contains 14 residues. The germline V and J ends were trimmed by 3 bases and 7 bases, with 13 bases remaining between them. The CDR3 DNA reads TGTGCCAGCAGCTTCGCAGGGCTTCTTAATGAGCAGTTCTTC. Protein: CASSFAGLLNEQFF.

The chain combines TRBV30 with TRBJ2-1; TRBD2 might be the D (7 bases). Trimming pared 5 bases from V and 1 base from J, leaving 12 bases between. CDR1 and CDR2 (germline): GTSNPN, SVGIG (reference sequence). This CDR3 contains 14 residues. This CDR3 reads CAWLGRGSYNEQFF. CDR3 coding DNA: TGTGCCTGGCTGGGGAGGGGGTCCTACAATGAGCAGTTCTTC.

This clone was counted only a few times. The CDR3 DNA reads as TGTGCCAGCAGTCCCCCGGGACAGGGGGCTGAGGGCACAGATACGCAGTATTTT. Translation: CASSPPGQGAEGTDTQYF. V usage is TRBV6-2 or TRBV6-3 and J usage is TRBJ2-3; 12 bases are a match to TRBD1. CDR3 length equals 18 residues. V dropped 5 bases and J dropped 1; count of bases not matched to a gene: 10. Germline V gene lookup returns CDR1 MNHEY and CDR2 SVGEGT.

This clone was picked up one time. This chain connects TRBV7-9 to TRBJ1-1; D perhaps matches TRBD1 (5 bases). V was cut by 5 bases and J by 6 bases, with 13 bases left in between. In germline, CDR1 is SEHNR, CDR2 FQNEAQ (reference sequence). This CDR3 is built from 13 residues. CDR3 DNA sequence: TGTGCCAGCAGCCTAGGGGAGAGGGCTGAAGCTTTCTTT. This translates into CASSLGERAEAFF.

The genes are TRBV19 and TRBJ1-5, with D perhaps TRBD1 (6 bases). Trimming removed 0 bases at V and 1 base at J, with 25 bases between. Germline lookup yields CDR1 LNHDA and CDR2 SQIVND (reference sequence). The CDR3 runs to 21 residues. CDR3 bases: TGTGCCAGTAGTATAGACCCCTTGAGGGGGACGGGGCTGGGGAGCAATCAGCCCCAGCATTTT. Protein: CASSIDPLRGTGLGSNQPQHF.

The chain joins TRBV6-2 or TRBV6-3 to TRBJ2-2; perhaps TRBD1 as D (5 bases). V was shortened by 5 bases and J by 2 bases, with 12 bases between the two germline ends. The germline V gene encodes CDR1 MNHEY and CDR2 SVGEGT. The CDR3 is 15 residues long. Here the CDR3 reads CASSRQILNTGELFF. The CDR3 DNA reads TGTGCCAGCAGTCGACAGATACTAAACACCGGGGAGCTGTTTTTT.

The chain has TRBV19 and TRBJ1-1, with D perhaps matching TRBD1 (6 bases). V lost 3 bases and J lost 3, with 11 bases in between. The CDR3 is 14 residues long. Germline loops: CDR1 LNHDA, CDR2 SQIVND (reference sequence). Here the CDR3 reads CASSILGADTEAFF. CDR3 sequence (DNA): TGTGCCAGTAGTATTTTGGGGGCTGACACTGAAGCTTTCTTT.

V gene TRBV18 combines with J gene TRBJ1-4; D may be TRBD1 (5 bases). The CDR3 consists of 15 residues. From germline, CDR1 is KGHSH and CDR2 LQKENI. The V and J ends lost 0 bases and 10 bases respectively, with 15 bases between them. The CDR3 bases are TGTGCCAGCTCACCACCGTGGCAGGGTGTAGCAAAACTGTTTTTT. Its translation is CASSPPWQGVAKLFF.

The gene calls are TRBV5-4 and TRBJ2-3; TRBD2 matches 8 bases. The CDR3 length is 17 residues. The ends lost 0 bases at V and 6 bases at J; junction bases unmatched: 12. Germline assignment: CDR1 SGHNT and CDR2 YYREEE (reference sequence). CDR3 bases: TGTGCCAGCAGCTTGGTAAGGACGGGAGGGCCAAGGGATACGCAGTATTTT. Translation: CASSLVRTGGPRDTQYF.